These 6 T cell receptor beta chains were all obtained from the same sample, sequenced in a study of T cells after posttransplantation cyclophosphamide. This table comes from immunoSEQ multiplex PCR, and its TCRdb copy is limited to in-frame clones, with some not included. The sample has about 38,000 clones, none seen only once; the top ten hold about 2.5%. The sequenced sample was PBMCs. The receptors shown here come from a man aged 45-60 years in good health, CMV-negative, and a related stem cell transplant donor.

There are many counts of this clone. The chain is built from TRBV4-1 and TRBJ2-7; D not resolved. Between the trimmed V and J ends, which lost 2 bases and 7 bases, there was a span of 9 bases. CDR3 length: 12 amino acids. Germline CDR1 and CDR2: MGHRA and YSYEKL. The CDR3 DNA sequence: TGCGCCAGCAGCCAACCCTACAGTGAGCAGTACTTC. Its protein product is CASSQPYSEQYF.

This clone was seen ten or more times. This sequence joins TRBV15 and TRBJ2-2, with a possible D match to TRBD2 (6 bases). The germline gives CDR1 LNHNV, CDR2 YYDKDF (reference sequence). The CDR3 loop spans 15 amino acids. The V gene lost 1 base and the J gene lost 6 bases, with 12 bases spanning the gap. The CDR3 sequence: CATSRVAGTAGELFF. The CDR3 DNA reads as TGTGCCACCAGCAGAGTTGCGGGGACGGCCGGGGAGCTGTTTTTT.

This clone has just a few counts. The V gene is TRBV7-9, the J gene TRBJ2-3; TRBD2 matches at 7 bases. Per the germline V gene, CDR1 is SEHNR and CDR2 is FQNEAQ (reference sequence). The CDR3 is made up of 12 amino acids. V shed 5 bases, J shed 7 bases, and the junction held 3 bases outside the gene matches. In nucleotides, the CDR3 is TGTGCCAGCAGCCCGGGAGGCCATACGCAGTATTTT. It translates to CASSPGGHTQYF.

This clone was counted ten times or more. CDR3 DNA sequence: TGTGCCAGCTCACCCCCGGGACTAGCGGGCCCTAATGAGCAGTTCTTC. It translates to CASSPPGLAGPNEQFF. The chain uses TRBV18 and TRBJ2-1, with TRBD2 matching 12 bases. Losses at the gene ends were 3 bases for V and 7 bases for J; bases not matched to a gene: 7. The germline gives CDR1 KGHSH, CDR2 LQKENI. This CDR3 contains 16 residues.

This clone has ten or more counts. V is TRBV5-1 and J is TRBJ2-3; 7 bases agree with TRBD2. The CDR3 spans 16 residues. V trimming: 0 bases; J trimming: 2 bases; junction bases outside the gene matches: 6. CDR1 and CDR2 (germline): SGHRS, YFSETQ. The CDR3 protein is CASSLGGAGVTDTQYF. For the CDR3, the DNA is TGCGCCAGCAGCTTGGGAGGGGCGGGAGTCACAGATACGCAGTATTTT.

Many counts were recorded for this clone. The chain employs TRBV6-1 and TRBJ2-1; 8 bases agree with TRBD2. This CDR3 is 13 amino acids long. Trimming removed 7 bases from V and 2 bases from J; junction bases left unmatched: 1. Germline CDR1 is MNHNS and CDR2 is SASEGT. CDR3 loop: CASTRGAYNEQFF. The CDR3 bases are TGTGCCAGCACGCGGGGGGCCTACAATGAGCAGTTCTTC.